This T cell receptor beta chain was captured in a study of CD8+ T cells in alopecia areata. Overall study findings and caveats: Many expanded lesional clones remained in scalp and blood on tofacitinib.

Trimming cost V 5 bases and J 8 bases; bases outside gene matches: 9. The CDR3 has 13 residues. Germline-derived CDR1 and CDR2 are SGHDT and YYEEEE. cDNA reverse transcribed from extracted RNA served as the sequencing template. Data came from immunoSEQ multiplex PCR; TCRdb stores just in-frame clones and leaves some out. This sample carries some 200,000 clones, less than 45% of them seen once, and the ten largest clones take over 2%. Details on this clone: Its antigen is undetermined.

Treatment specified: oral pan-JAK inhibitor, 5-10 mg twice daily. Lesional scalp tissue (obtained by punch biopsy) and peripheral blood were collected from alopecia areata patients. The J gene is TRBJ1-2, the V gene TRBV5-6, with 7 bases that match TRBD1. The source was CD4+ T cells sorted from blood, collected at roughly week 36, from a patient treated with tofacitinib. The sequence came from a human donor with alopecia areata. CDR3 loop: CASRLQGLEGYTF. CDR3 coding DNA: TGTGCCAGCAGACTACAGGGGCTGGAGGGCTACACCTTC.